The rows below give T cell receptor beta chains drawn from one sample of a study of cytomegalovirus exposure and HLA in healthy donors. Here immunoSEQ multiplex PCR was the method, and the copy in TCRdb shows in-frame clones only, minus some. This table has 150,000 to 200,000 clones, 68% appearing once. Material for sequencing was PBMCs. These TCRs come from a woman aged 40 to 50 in good health and CMV-seropositive. Each CDR3 is given with its conserved first and last residue.

j_gene	v_gene	CDR3aa
TRBJ2-7	TRBV7-2	CASSPGDRGYEQYF
TRBJ2-7	TRBV6-5	CASSRGTSGTREQYF
TRBJ1-1	TRBV28	CASLRNTEAFF
TRBJ1-1	TRBV5-1	CASVRGQENTEAFF
TRBJ1-2	TRBV6-5	CASSYIGTGEGYPF
TRBJ1-1	TRBV6-5	CASRIPTGGEAFF
TRBJ1-5	TRBV10-3	CATRGTGGEPQHF
TRBJ2-1	TRBV5-6	CASSSAGLAGAFEQFF
TRBJ2-5	TRBV2	CASNSGQEETQYF
TRBJ2-3	TRBV2	CASSRAGGSTDTQYF
TRBJ2-7	TRBV6-6	CASSLGLAGEYEQYF